This T cell receptor beta chain was identified in a study of control samples from healthy donors and cancer patients. V was cut by 2 bases and J by 11 bases, with 21 bases left in between. The CDR3 is made up of 16 amino acids. Germline V gene data show CDR1 as MNHEY and CDR2 as SMNVEV (reference sequence). Assay used: immunoSEQ multiplex PCR; TCRdb lists only in-frame clones, some missing. The table records approximately 140,000 clones, over 85% of them present only once. The TCR originated in a man aged 50 or older with head and neck cancer. The J gene is TRBJ1-4, the V gene TRBV27; possibly TRBD1 for D (5 bases). The material sequenced was PBMCs. CDR3 sequence (DNA): TGTGCCAGCAGTTTACGGCAGGGAATAGCCTCGAAGAAACTGTTTTTT. Its protein product is CASSLRQGIASKKLFF.